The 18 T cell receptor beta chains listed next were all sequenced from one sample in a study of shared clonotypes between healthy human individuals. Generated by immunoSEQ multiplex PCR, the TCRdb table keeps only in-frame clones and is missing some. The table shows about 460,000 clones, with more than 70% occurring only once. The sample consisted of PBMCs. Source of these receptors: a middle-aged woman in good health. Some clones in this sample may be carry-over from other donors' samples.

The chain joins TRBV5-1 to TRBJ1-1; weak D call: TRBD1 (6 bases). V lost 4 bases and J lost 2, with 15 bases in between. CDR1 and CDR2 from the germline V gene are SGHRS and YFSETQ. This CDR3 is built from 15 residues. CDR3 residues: CASSAIRGGNTEAFF. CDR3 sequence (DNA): TGCGCCAGCAGCGCCATCAGGGGTGGTAACACTGAAGCTTTCTTT.

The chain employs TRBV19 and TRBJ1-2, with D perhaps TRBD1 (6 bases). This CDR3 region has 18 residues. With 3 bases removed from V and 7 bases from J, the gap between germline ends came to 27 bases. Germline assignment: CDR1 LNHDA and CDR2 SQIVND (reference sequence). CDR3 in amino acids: CASSMRFGGSQSHAGYTF. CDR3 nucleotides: TGTGCCAGTAGTATGCGGTTCGGGGGCAGCCAGTCTCACGCTGGCTACACCTTC. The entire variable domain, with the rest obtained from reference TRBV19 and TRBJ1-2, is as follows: DGGITQSPKYLFRKEGQNVTLSCEQNLNHDAMYWYRQDPGQGLRLIYYSQIVNDFQKGDIAEGYSVSREKKESFPLTVTSAQKNPTAFYLCASSMRFGGSQSHAGYTFGSGTRLTVV.

The CDR3: CASSLGTSGSNEQFF. CDR3 bases: TGTGCCAGCAGTCTTGGGACTAGCGGGAGTAATGAGCAGTTCTTC. V gene TRBV7-3 combines with J gene TRBJ2-1, with 14 bases identical to TRBD2. This CDR3 is built from 15 residues. The germline V gene has CDR1 SGHTA and CDR2 FQGTGA. The junction had 5 bases not matched to a gene; V was cut back by 6 bases and J by 7 bases.

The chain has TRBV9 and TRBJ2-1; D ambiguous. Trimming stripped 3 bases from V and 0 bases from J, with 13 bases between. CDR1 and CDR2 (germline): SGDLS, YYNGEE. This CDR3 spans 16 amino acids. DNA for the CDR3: TGTGCCAGCAGCGCCCTTGGGGATCCCTCCTACAATGAGCAGTTCTTC. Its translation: CASSALGDPSYNEQFF.

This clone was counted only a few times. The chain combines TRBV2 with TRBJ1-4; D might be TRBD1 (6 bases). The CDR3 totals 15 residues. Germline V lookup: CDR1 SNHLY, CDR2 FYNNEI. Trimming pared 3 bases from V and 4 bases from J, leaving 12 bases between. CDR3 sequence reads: CASSDQGPINEKLFF. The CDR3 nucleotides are TGTGCCAGCAGTGACCAGGGGCCCATTAATGAAAAACTGTTTTTT.

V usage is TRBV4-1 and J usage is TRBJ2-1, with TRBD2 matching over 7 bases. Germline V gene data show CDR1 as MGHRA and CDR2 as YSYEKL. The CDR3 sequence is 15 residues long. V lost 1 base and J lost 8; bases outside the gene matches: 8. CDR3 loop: CASSQGREPWDEQFF. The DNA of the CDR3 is TGCGCCAGCAGCCAAGGGCGGGAGCCGTGGGATGAGCAGTTCTTC.

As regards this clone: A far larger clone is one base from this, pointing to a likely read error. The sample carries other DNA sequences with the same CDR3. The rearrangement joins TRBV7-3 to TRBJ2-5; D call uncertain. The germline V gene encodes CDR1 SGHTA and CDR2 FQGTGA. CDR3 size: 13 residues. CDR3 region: CASSSQHQETQYF. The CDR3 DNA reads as TGTGCCAGCAGCTCTCAGCACCAGGAGACCCAGTACTTC. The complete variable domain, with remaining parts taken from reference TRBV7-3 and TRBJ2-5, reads GAGVSQTPSNKVTEKGKYVELRCDPISGHTALYWYRQSLGQGPEFLIYFQGTGAADDSGLPNDRFFAVRPEGSVSTLKIQRTERGDSAVYLCASSSQHQETQYFGPGTRLLVL.

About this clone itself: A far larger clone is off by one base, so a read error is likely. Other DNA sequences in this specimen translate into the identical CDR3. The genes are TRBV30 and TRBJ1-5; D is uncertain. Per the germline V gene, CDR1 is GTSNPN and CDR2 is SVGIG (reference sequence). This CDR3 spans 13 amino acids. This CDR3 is CAWSVRVNQPQHF. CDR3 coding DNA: TGCGCCTGGAGTGTACGGGTCAATCAGCCCCAGCATTTT.

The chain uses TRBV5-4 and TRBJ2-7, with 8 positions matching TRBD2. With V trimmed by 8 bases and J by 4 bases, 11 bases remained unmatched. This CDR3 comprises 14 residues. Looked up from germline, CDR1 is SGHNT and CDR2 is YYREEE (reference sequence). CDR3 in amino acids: CASSRGLAGYEQYF. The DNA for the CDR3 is TGTGCCAGTAGCCGTGGGCTAGCGGGTTACGAGCAGTACTTC.

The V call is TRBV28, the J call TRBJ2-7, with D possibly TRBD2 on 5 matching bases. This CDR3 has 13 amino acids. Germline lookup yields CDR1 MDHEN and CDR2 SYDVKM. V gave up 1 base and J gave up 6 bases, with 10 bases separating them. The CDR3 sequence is CASSLSGSGEQYF. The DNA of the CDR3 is TGTGCCAGCAGTTTATCGGGGTCGGGCGAGCAGTACTTC.

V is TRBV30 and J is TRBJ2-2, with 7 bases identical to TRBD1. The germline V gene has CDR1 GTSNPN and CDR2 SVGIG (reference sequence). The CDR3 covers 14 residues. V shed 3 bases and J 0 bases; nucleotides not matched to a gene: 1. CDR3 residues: CAWRTGPNTGELFF. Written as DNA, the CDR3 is TGTGCCTGGAGGACAGGGCCGAACACCGGGGAGCTGTTTTTT.

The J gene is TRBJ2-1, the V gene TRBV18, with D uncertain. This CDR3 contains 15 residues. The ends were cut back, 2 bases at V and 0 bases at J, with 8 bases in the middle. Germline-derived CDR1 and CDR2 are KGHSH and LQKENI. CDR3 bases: TGTGCCAGCTCACCATCGGTGACCTCCTACAATGAGCAGTTCTTC. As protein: CASSPSVTSYNEQFF.

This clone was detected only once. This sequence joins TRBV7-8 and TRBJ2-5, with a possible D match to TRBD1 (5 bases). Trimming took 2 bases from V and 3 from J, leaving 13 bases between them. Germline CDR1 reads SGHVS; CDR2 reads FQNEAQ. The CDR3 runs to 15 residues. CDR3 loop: CASSLTLAGKETQYF. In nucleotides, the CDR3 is TGTGCCAGCAGCTTAACACTCGCAGGGAAAGAGACCCAGTACTTC. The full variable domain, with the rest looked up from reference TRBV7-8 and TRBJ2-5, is GAGVSQSPRYKVAKRGQDVALRCDPISGHVSLFWYQQALGQGPEFLTYFQNEAQLDKSGLPSDRFFAERPEGSVSTLKIQRTQQEDSAVYLCASSLTLAGKETQYFGPGTRLLVL.

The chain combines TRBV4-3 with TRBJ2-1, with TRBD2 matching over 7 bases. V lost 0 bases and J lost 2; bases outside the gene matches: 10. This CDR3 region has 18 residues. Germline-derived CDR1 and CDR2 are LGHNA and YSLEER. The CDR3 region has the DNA TGCGCCAGCAGCCAAGAACCCCCGTCTAGCGGAACCTACAATGAGCAGTTCTTC. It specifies CASSQEPPSSGTYNEQFF.

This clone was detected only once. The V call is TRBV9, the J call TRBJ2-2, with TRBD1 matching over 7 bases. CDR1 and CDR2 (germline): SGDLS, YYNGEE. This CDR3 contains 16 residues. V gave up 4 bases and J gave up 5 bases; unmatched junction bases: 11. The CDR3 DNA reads TGTGCCAGCAGCTTGAGAGGGACAGCTGTTACCGGGGAGCTGTTTTTT. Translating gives CASSLRGTAVTGELFF. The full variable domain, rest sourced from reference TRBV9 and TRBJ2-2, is DSGVTQTPKHLITATGQRVTLRCSPRSGDLSVYWYQQSLDQGLQFLIQYYNGEERAKGNILERFSAQQFPDLHSELNLSSLELGDSALYFCASSLRGTAVTGELFFGEGSRLTVL.

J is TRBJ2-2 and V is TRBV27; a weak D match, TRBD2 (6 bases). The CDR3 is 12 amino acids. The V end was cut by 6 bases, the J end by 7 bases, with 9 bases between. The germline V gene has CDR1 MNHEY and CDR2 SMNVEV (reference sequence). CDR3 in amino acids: CASRPGVGELFF. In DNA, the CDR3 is TGTGCCAGCAGGCCGGGGGTCGGGGAGCTGTTTTTT.

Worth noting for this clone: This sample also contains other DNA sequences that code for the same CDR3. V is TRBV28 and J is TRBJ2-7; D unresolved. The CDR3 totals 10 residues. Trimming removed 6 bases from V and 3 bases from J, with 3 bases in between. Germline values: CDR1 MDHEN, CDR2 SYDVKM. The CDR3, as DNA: TGTGCCAGCAGGGGCTACGAGCAGTACTTC. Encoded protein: CASRGYEQYF.

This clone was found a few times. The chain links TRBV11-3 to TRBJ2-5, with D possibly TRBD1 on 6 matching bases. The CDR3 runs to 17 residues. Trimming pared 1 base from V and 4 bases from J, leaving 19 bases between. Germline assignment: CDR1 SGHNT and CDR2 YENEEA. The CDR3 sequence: CASSLGSRVQGRETQYF. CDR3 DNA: TGTGCCAGCAGCTTAGGAAGTAGAGTACAGGGAAGAGAGACCCAGTACTTC.